The 26 T cell receptor beta chains presented below share a single source sample, sequenced in a study of T-cell memory formation after mild COVID-19. TCRdb re-analysed the 5' RACE reads in MiXCR, keeping a single row per CDR3 protein. Altogether around 140,000 distinct CDR3 sequences are present, about 25% being singletons, with the ten largest covering roughly a quarter. Sequences were obtained from PBMCs or a T cell subset sorted from them (not recorded which). The source of these receptors is an adult woman who had mild COVID-19 (a few samples of this study predate the infection). Cell type and time point are not known.

The chain couples TRBV12-3 or TRBV12-4 to TRBJ1-1; D is unclear. The CDR3 sequence is 13 residues long. V lost 3 bases, J lost 2 bases, and 7 bases lay in between. The CDR3 protein is CASSFTDNTEAFF. As DNA, the CDR3 is TGTGCCAGCAGTTTCACGGACAACACTGAAGCTTTCTTT.

This clonotype was counted a few times. The V call is TRBV7-9, the J call TRBJ2-2; 9 bases are shared with TRBD2. Trimming removed 5 bases from V and 3 bases from J; junction bases left unmatched: 4. The CDR3 totals 15 residues. The germline CDR1 and CDR2 sequences are SEHNR and FQNEAQ (reference sequence). CDR3 residues: CASSVTSGYTGELFF. In DNA, the CDR3 is TGTGCCAGCAGCGTCACTAGCGGGTACACCGGGGAGCTGTTTTTT. The variable domain in full, with the rest retrieved from reference TRBV7-9 and TRBJ2-2, is DTGVSQNPRHKITKRGQNVTFRCDPISEHNRLYWYRQTLGQGPEFLTYFQNEAQLEKSRLLSDRFSAERPKGSFSTLEIQRTEQGDSAMYLCASSVTSGYTGELFFGEGSRLTVL.

The J gene is TRBJ2-7, the V gene TRBV27; D gene uncertain. V lost 4 bases and J lost 7, with 11 bases in between. The CDR3 consists of 12 residues. Germline values: CDR1 MNHEY, CDR2 SMNVEV (reference sequence). The CDR3 coding sequence is TGTGCCAGCAGTTCACCCCCTGGGGAGCAGTACTTC. Its protein is CASSSPPGEQYF.

The chain has TRBV19 and TRBJ1-2, with no clear D. Germline CDR1 LNHDA, CDR2 SQIVND (reference sequence). Trimming removed 2 bases at V and 7 bases at J, with 11 bases between. The CDR3 is 13 amino acids. CDR3 loop: CASSIHPPAGYTF. CDR3 nucleotides: TGTGCCAGTAGTATACACCCACCCGCTGGCTACACCTTC.

This sequence joins TRBV25-1 and TRBJ1-5, with 7 bases matching TRBD1. The J segment lost 2 bases and the V segment lost 2 bases, leaving 0 bases of the junction unmatched. The CDR3 consists of 14 residues. Germline values: CDR1 MGHDK, CDR2 SYGVNS. The CDR3 region is CASSEQGGNQPQHF. In nucleotides, the CDR3 is TGTGCCAGCAGTGAACAGGGGGGCAATCAGCCCCAGCATTTT.

The rearrangement uses TRBV28 and TRBJ1-6; D unresolved. The CDR3 totals 15 residues. Trimming pared 2 bases from V and 7 bases from J, leaving 12 bases between. Germline CDR1 is MDHEN and CDR2 is SYDVKM. CDR3 DNA: TGTGCCAGCAGTTTAATAGGAGGTGGCAATTCACCCCTCCACTTT. Translated: CASSLIGGGNSPLHF.

This chain links TRBV3-1 with TRBJ2-5; 8 bases agree with TRBD2. The ends lost 7 bases at V and 5 bases at J; junction bases unmatched: 12. CDR1 and CDR2 from the germline V gene are LGHDT and YNNKEL (reference sequence). This CDR3 region has 15 residues. The CDR3 bases are TGTGCCAGCACTACTTCCGGGGGGGCGGGGGAGACCCAGTACTTC. It specifies CASTTSGGAGETQYF.

The J gene is TRBJ2-7, the V gene TRBV16, with a possible D match to TRBD2 (6 bases). Germline V lookup: CDR1 KGHSY, CDR2 FQNENV. The V end was cut by 2 bases, the J end by 2 bases, with 10 bases between. CDR3 length equals 14 residues. The CDR3 loop reads CASSQRRGTYEQYF. CDR3 coding DNA: TGTGCCAGCAGCCAAAGGAGGGGTACCTACGAGCAGTACTTC.

This clonotype came up a few times. This sequence joins TRBV25-1 and TRBJ2-7; no clear D gene. Trimming shortened V by 2 bases and J by 5 bases, and 22 bases separated the two germline ends. The germline CDR1 and CDR2 sequences are MGHDK and SYGVNS. CDR3 length: 17 amino acids. CDR3 protein: CASSEMASTDLVHEQYF. CDR3 coding DNA: TGTGCCAGCAGTGAAATGGCGTCGACGGATCTGGTCCACGAGCAGTACTTC.

A few counts support this clonotype. The V and J genes are TRBV7-8 and TRBJ2-5, with TRBD1 matching over 9 bases. There are 14 residues in the CDR3. Per germline, CDR1 SGHVS and CDR2 FQNEAQ. V trimming: 4 bases; J trimming: 4 bases; junction bases outside the gene matches: 4. CDR3 protein: CASSWTGDGETQYF. CDR3 DNA: TGTGCCAGCAGCTGGACAGGGGATGGAGAGACCCAGTACTTC.

This clonotype appeared a single time. The rearrangement links TRBV4-1 to TRBJ2-7; TRBD1 might be the D (5 bases). V was clipped by 5 bases and J by 0 bases, with 17 bases between them. The CDR3 runs 16 residues. Germline V gives CDR1 MGHRA, CDR2 YSYEKL. The CDR3 reads CASSSRAPTDSYEQYF. CDR3 DNA sequence: TGCGCCAGCAGCTCCAGGGCCCCGACAGACTCCTACGAGCAGTACTTC.

The rearrangement joins TRBV27 to TRBJ2-1; TRBD1 matches at 9 bases. V gave up 2 bases and J gave up 3 bases; unmatched junction bases: 2. The CDR3 sequence is 15 residues long. Germline assignment: CDR1 MNHEY and CDR2 SMNVEV (reference sequence). The CDR3 spells CASSLRDRVYNEQFF. CDR3 coding DNA: TGTGCCAGCAGTTTACGGGACAGGGTCTACAATGAGCAGTTCTTC.

The chain recombines TRBV4-1 with TRBJ2-5; 7 positions agree with TRBD2. J was trimmed by 5 bases and V by 0 bases; bases with no gene match: 9. Per the germline V gene, CDR1 is MGHRA and CDR2 is YSYEKL. CDR3 length: 16 residues. The CDR3 here is CASSQDFAGAEETQYF. The CDR3, as DNA: TGCGCCAGCAGCCAAGATTTTGCGGGAGCGGAGGAGACCCAGTACTTC.

This clonotype appeared a few times. This rearrangement joins TRBV18 to TRBJ2-1, with a tentative D call TRBD1 (6 bases). The CDR3 length is 15 residues. Germline loops: CDR1 KGHSH, CDR2 LQKENI. V shed 3 bases and J shed 7 bases, with 16 bases lying between them. CDR3 sequence reads: CASSPDGTPRNEQFF. The DNA for the CDR3 is TGTGCCAGCTCACCGGATGGGACACCTCGGAATGAGCAGTTCTTC.

The rearrangement joins TRBV5-6 to TRBJ1-1; 7 nucleotides match TRBD1. Germline CDR1 and CDR2: SGHDT and YYEEEE. Trimming took 4 bases from V and 7 from J; bases not matched to a gene: 7. CDR3 length equals 13 residues. In DNA form, the CDR3 reads TGTGCCAGCAGCACAGGACAGGCGATTGAAGCTTTCTTT. Its translation: CASSTGQAIEAFF.

J is TRBJ2-7 and V is TRBV29-1; D possibly matches TRBD1 or TRBD2 (5 bases each). Germline CDR1 is SQVTM and CDR2 is ANQGSEA. The CDR3 extends over 14 amino acids. Trimming removed 4 bases from V and 3 bases from J, with 16 bases in between. The CDR3 reads CSVGGRDGGYEQYF. In DNA form, the CDR3 reads TGCAGCGTTGGCGGCCGGGACGGTGGCTACGAGCAGTACTTC.

There are a few counts of this clonotype. This chain uses TRBV6-5 with TRBJ2-7, with D perhaps matching TRBD2 (6 bases). The CDR3 is 17 residues long. V gave up 5 bases and J gave up 2 bases, with 22 bases separating them. In germline, CDR1 is MNHEY, CDR2 SVGAGI. The CDR3 spells CASSPLYLAGNAYEQYF. CDR3 bases: TGTGCCAGCAGTCCCCTTTATCTGGCGGGAAATGCCTACGAGCAGTACTTC.

This clonotype showed up many times. V is TRBV4-2 and J is TRBJ2-7; D gene unclear. The CDR3 spans 12 residues. Germline lookup yields CDR1 LGHNA and CDR2 YNFKEQ. V was clipped by 6 bases and J by 3 bases, with 9 bases between them. The CDR3 DNA reads as TGTGCCAGCAGTTCGGCTGGCTACGAGCAGTACTTC. Its translation: CASSSAGYEQYF.

V and J are TRBV5-6 and TRBJ1-1; a possible D gene is TRBD1 (5 bases). The V gene's germline CDR1 is SGHDT and CDR2 YYEEEE. The CDR3 runs to 13 residues. The ends were cut back, 0 bases at V and 6 bases at J, with 9 bases in the middle. Here the CDR3 reads CASSLGQGAEAFF. The DNA for the CDR3 is TGTGCCAGCAGCTTGGGCCAGGGCGCTGAAGCTTTCTTT.

Only a few counts were recorded for this clonotype. The chain employs TRBV24-1 and TRBJ2-1; 10 nucleotides agree with TRBD2. V shed 7 bases, J shed 9 bases, and the junction held 14 bases outside the gene matches. The germline CDR1 and CDR2 sequences are KGHDR and SFDVKD. This CDR3 comprises 16 residues. DNA of the CDR3: TGTGCCACCAGAGGATCCGGGACTAGCGCTTACGGTGAGCAGTTCTTC. It specifies CATRGSGTSAYGEQFF.

This clonotype came up a few times. V usage is TRBV7-6 and J usage is TRBJ2-1; 9 bases align to TRBD2. This CDR3 comprises 17 residues. Germline-derived CDR1 and CDR2 are SGHVS and FNYEAQ. The J segment lost 2 bases and the V segment lost 0 bases, leaving 5 bases of the junction unmatched. The CDR3: CASSLAASGVAYNEQFF. The CDR3 DNA sequence: TGTGCCAGCAGCTTAGCTGCTAGCGGGGTCGCCTACAATGAGCAGTTCTTC. The whole variable domain, remainder taken from reference TRBV7-6 and TRBJ2-1, is GAGVSQSPRYKVTKRGQDVALRCDPISGHVSLYWYRQALGQGPEFLTYFNYEAQQDKSGLPNDRFSAERPEGSISTLTIQRTEQRDSAMYRCASSLAASGVAYNEQFFGPGTRLTVL.

This clonotype was picked up a small number of times. The rearrangement links TRBV5-1 to TRBJ1-2, with D uncertain. Germline V CDR1 and CDR2: SGHRS, YFSETQ. V lost 1 base and J lost 4, with 5 bases in between. The CDR3 contains 12 residues. The CDR3 DNA sequence: TGCGCCAGCAGCTTGTCGACCTATGGCTACACCTTC. Translated, it gives CASSLSTYGYTF.

The chain has TRBV7-2 and TRBJ2-7; the D is unclear. V was pared by 5 bases and J by 4 bases, with 12 bases between. This CDR3 comprises 13 residues. Germline V gene lookup returns CDR1 SGHTA and CDR2 FQGNSA. The CDR3 reads CASSPFIRYEQYF. In nucleotides, the CDR3 is TGTGCCAGCAGCCCCTTTATTAGATACGAGCAGTACTTC.

This clonotype occurred a few times. The genes are TRBV7-9 and TRBJ2-3, with 8 positions matching TRBD2. The CDR3 length is 16 residues. Germline trimming cut 3 bases from V and 3 bases from J; bases unmatched to any gene: 8. From germline, CDR1 is SEHNR and CDR2 FQNEAQ (reference sequence). The CDR3 loop reads CASSFKAGERTDTQYF. The CDR3 nucleotides read TGTGCCAGCAGCTTCAAAGCGGGAGAGCGGACAGATACGCAGTATTTT.

The V call is TRBV4-2, the J call TRBJ2-7; the D gene is possibly TRBD2 (5 bases). The CDR3 loop spans 15 amino acids. The V gene lost 0 bases and the J gene lost 5 bases, with 14 bases spanning the gap. Germline CDR1 and CDR2: LGHNA and YNFKEQ. This chain's CDR3 is CASSQEDSITDEQYF. The CDR3 region has the DNA TGTGCCAGCAGCCAAGAGGACTCTATAACAGACGAGCAGTACTTC.

This chain joins TRBV12-3 or TRBV12-4 and TRBJ2-4; D not resolved. Trimming removed 6 bases at V and 0 bases at J, with 27 bases between. The CDR3 has 20 residues. CDR3 residues: CASSLLNPATITLAKNIQYF. Here the CDR3 DNA reads TGTGCCAGCAGCTTGCTAAACCCCGCGACGATCACCTTAGCCAAAAACATTCAGTACTTC.